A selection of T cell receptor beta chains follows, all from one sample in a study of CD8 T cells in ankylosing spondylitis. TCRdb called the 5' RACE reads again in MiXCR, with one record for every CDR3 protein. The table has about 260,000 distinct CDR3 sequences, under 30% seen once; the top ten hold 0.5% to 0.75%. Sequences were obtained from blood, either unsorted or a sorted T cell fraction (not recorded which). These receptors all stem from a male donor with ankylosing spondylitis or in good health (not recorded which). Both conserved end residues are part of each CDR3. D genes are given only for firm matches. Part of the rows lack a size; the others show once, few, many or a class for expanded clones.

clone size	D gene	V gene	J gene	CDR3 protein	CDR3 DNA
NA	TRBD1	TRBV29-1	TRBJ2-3	CSVDGQGSTDTQYF	TGCAGCGTTGACGGACAGGGATCAACAGATACGCAGTATTTT
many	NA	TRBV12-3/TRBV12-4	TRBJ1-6	CASRDSVSSYNSPLHF	TGTGCCAGCAGGGACAGTGTTAGCTCCTATAATTCACCCCTCCACTTT
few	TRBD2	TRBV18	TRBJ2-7	CASSPTGLAGTMKQYF	TGTGCCAGCTCACCCACGGGTCTAGCGGGGACAATGAAGCAGTACTTC
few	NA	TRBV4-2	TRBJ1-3	CASSLTAGTTTGNTIYF	TGTGCCAGCAGCCTTACCGCCGGGACCACTACTGGAAACACCATATATTTT
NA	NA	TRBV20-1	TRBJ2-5	CSARASRGQETQYF	TGCAGTGCTAGAGCCTCCCGGGGGCAAGAGACCCAGTACTTC
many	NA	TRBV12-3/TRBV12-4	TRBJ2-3	CASSLSVWSPDTQYF	TGTGCCAGCAGTTTATCTGTATGGTCTCCTGATACGCAGTATTTT
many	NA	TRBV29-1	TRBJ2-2	CSVVSISANTGELFF	TGCAGCGTTGTTTCGATTAGTGCGAACACCGGGGAGCTGTTTTTT
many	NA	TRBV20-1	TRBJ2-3	CSARGTVPTDTQYF	TGCAGTGCTAGGGGTACCGTCCCCACAGATACGCAGTATTTT
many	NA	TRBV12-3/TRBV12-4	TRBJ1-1	CATAEGMNTEAFF	TGTGCCACCGCCGAGGGTATGAACACTGAAGCTTTCTTT
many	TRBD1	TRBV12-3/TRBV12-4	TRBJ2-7	CASSRGDRGNEQYF	TGTGCCAGCAGTCGGGGGGACAGGGGAAACGAGCAGTACTTC
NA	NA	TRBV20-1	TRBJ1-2	CSASGLGTDGYTF	TGCAGTGCTAGTGGCCTGGGGACGGATGGCTACACCTTC
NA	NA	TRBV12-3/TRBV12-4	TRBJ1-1	CASSFGGGVTEAFF	TGTGCCAGCAGTTTTGGCGGGGGCGTAACTGAAGCTTTCTTT
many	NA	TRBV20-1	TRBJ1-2	CSARDFGHYGYTF	TGCAGTGCTAGAGATTTTGGCCACTATGGCTACACCTTC
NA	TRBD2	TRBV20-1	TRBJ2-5	CSARGTSGGVRETQYF	TGCAGTGCTAGAGGGACTAGCGGGGGGGTGAGGGAGACCCAGTACTTC
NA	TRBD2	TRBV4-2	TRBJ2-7	CASSQELAGRSYEQYF	TGTGCCAGCAGCCAAGAATTAGCGGGTCGCTCCTACGAGCAGTACTTC
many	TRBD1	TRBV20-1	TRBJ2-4	CSVTRGRDKNIQYF	TGCAGTGTAACCAGGGGGCGCGACAAAAACATTCAGTACTTC
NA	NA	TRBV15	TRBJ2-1	CATKSGAQSNEQFF	TGTGCCACCAAATCCGGGGCTCAATCCAATGAGCAGTTCTTC
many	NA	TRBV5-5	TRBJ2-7	CASTPPGTPPYEQYF	TGTGCCAGCACCCCCCCCGGGACCCCGCCCTACGAGCAGTACTTC
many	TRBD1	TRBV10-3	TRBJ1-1	CAISEGGDRKAFF	TGTGCCATCAGTGAGGGGGGGGACAGGAAAGCTTTCTTT
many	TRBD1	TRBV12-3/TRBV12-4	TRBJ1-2	CASSLGQGIPDYGYTF	TGTGCCAGCAGTTTGGGACAGGGTATCCCCGACTATGGCTACACCTTC
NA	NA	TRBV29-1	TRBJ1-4	CSVLLATNEKLFF	TGCAGCGTTCTACTGGCAACTAATGAAAAACTGTTTTTT
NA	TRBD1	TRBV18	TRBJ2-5	CASSPPDRGETQYF	TGTGCCAGCTCACCACCGGACAGGGGAGAGACCCAGTACTTC
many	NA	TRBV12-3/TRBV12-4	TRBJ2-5	CASSFGGQETQYF	TGTGCCAGCAGTTTTGGGGGCCAGGAGACCCAGTACTTC
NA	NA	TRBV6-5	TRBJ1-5	CASSSQGVLGNQPQHF	TGTGCCAGCAGTTCCCAGGGTGTTTTGGGCAATCAGCCCCAGCATTTT
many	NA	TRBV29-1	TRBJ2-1	CSVSTVNEQFF	TGCAGCGTTAGCACAGTCAATGAGCAGTTCTTC
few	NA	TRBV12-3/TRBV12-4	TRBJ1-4	CASSRQSANEKLFF	TGTGCCAGCAGTCGACAGTCGGCTAATGAAAAACTGTTTTTT
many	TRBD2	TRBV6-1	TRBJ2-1	CASRDSGGAGEQFF	TGTGCCAGCCGGGACAGCGGGGGGGCTGGTGAGCAGTTCTTC
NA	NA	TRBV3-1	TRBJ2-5	CASSLGTKTQYF	TGTGCCAGCAGCTTGGGGACGAAGACCCAGTACTTC
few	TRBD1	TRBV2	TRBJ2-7	CASSKTGSSEQYF	TGTGCCAGCAGTAAGACAGGGTCCAGCGAGCAGTACTTC
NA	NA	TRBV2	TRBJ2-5	CASRVSQETQYF	TGTGCCAGCAGGGTTTCGCAAGAGACCCAGTACTTC
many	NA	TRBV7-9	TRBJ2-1	CASSLRGFHEQFF	TGTGCCAGCAGCTTAAGGGGTTTTCATGAGCAGTTCTTC